Listed here are 31 T cell receptor beta chains from one sample, sequenced in a study of Graves' ophthalmopathy and Graves' hyperthyroidism. RNA transcripts were the template, and TCR beta CDR3 regions were amplified from them. An initial RT-PCR round employing HTBI primers preceded a second-round multiplex PCR. TCRdb called the multiplex PCR reads again in MiXCR, with one record for every CDR3 protein. Among about 400,000 distinct CDR3 sequences listed, roughly 18% were seen once. Material: peripheral blood. The receptors here all came from a woman aged 18-29 years with Graves' ophthalmopathy.

The chain joins TRBV19 to TRBJ2-5; 10 bases fit TRBD1. The CDR3 sequence is 15 residues long. Germline lookup yields CDR1 LNHDA and CDR2 SQIVND (reference sequence). Trimming took 5 bases from V and 5 from J; bases not matched to a gene: 8. DNA for the CDR3: TGTGCCAGTAGTTCTGGACAGGGGGGTGCGGAGACCCAGTACTTC. It specifies CASSSGQGGAETQYF.

At least ten counts were recorded for this clonotype. The chain employs TRBV27 and TRBJ2-7, with D unclear. CDR3 size: 14 residues. V was cut by 5 bases and J by 5 bases, with 16 bases left in between. In germline, CDR1 is MNHEY, CDR2 SMNVEV (reference sequence). For the CDR3, the DNA is TGTGCCAGCAGTGCCGCTCGCCGGAGCCACGAGCAGTACTTC. As protein: CASSAARRSHEQYF.

At least ten counts were recorded for this clonotype. J is TRBJ1-2 and V is TRBV6-1, with a possible D match to TRBD1 (6 bases). The CDR3 is made up of 15 amino acids. The germline CDR1 and CDR2 sequences are MNHNS and SASEGT. Trimming shortened V by 3 bases and J by 2 bases, and 13 bases separated the two germline ends. The DNA for the CDR3 is TGTGCCAGCAGTGACCCAGGGGTTGCGAACTATGGCTACACCTTC. Translated: CASSDPGVANYGYTF.

At least ten counts were recorded for this clonotype. CDR3 amino acids: CSARDRTGGLANYGYTF. CDR3 sequence (DNA): TGCAGTGCTAGAGACCGGACAGGGGGATTAGCTAACTATGGCTACACCTTC. The V gene is TRBV20-1, the J gene TRBJ1-2; 10 bases fit TRBD1. This CDR3 has 17 amino acids. V trimming: 0 bases; J trimming: 0 bases; junction bases outside the gene matches: 7. From germline, CDR1 is DFQATT and CDR2 SNEGSKA (reference sequence).

The chain couples TRBV7-2 to TRBJ2-7; TRBD1 matches 11 bases. The CDR3 runs to 15 residues. The ends lost 5 bases at V and 6 bases at J; junction bases unmatched: 9. Germline CDR1 and CDR2: SGHTA and FQGNSA. CDR3 in amino acids: CASSPRDRGFREQYF. For the CDR3, the DNA is TGTGCCAGCAGCCCCCGGGACAGGGGGTTCCGCGAGCAGTACTTC. The full variable domain, its missing parts supplied by reference TRBV7-2 and TRBJ2-7, is GAGVSQSPSNKVTEKGKDVELRCDPISGHTALYWYRQSLGQGLEFLIYFQGNSAPDKSGLPSDRFSAERTGGSVSTLTIQRTQQEDSAVYLCASSPRDRGFREQYFGPGTRLTVT.

At least ten counts were recorded for this clonotype. This chain uses TRBV28 with TRBJ1-5, with no clear D. The CDR3 totals 15 residues. V lost 4 bases to trimming and J lost 5 bases, with 15 bases between them. CDR1 MDHEN and CDR2 SYDVKM come from the germline V gene. The CDR3 nucleotides read TGTGCCAGCAGTTCCCCCCCCCAATCTGATCAGCCCCAGCATTTT. Its protein is CASSSPPQSDQPQHF.

This clonotype occurred many times. V is TRBV6-5 and J is TRBJ2-7; 9 bases map to TRBD1. V lost 8 bases, J lost 2 bases, and 4 bases stayed unmatched. CDR3 size: 13 residues. Germline CDR1 reads MNHEY; CDR2 reads SVGAGI. CDR3 sequence (DNA): TGTGCCAGCCAGGACAGGGGCGCCTACGAGCAGTACTTC. Translating it yields CASQDRGAYEQYF.

Ten or more counts support this clonotype. This CDR3 reads CASSYIPMGGYTEAFF. CDR3 in DNA: TGTGCCAGCAGTTATATCCCCATGGGGGGGTACACTGAAGCTTTCTTT. The J gene is TRBJ1-1, the V gene TRBV27; TRBD1 is a possible D gene (5 bases). Germline V lookup: CDR1 MNHEY, CDR2 SMNVEV (reference sequence). The CDR3 is made up of 16 amino acids. The V gene lost 4 bases and the J gene lost 3 bases, with 18 bases spanning the gap.

This clonotype was recorded many times. As the CDR3 is not closed by the conserved phenylalanine or tryptophan, this likely results from a read error. The chain recombines TRBV6-1 with TRBJ2-3, with 12 bases fitting TRBD2. V lost 3 bases, J lost 5 bases, and 6 bases stayed unmatched. This CDR3 comprises 16 residues. The germline CDR1 and CDR2 sequences are MNHNS and SASEGT. DNA for the CDR3: TGTGCCAGCAGTGAGACTAGCGGGAGAGGCAAAGATACGCAGTATCTT. Amino acids: CASSETSGRGKDTQYL.

The table lists this clonotype with many counts. The rearrangement uses TRBV7-3 and TRBJ2-7, with TRBD1 matching over 7 bases. The CDR3 has 16 amino acids. Germline CDR1 is SGHTA and CDR2 is FQGTGA. With V trimmed by 5 bases and J by 0 bases, 10 bases remained unmatched. The CDR3 coding sequence is TGTGCCAGCAGCCTATACGCCGGGACAGTCTCCTACGAGCAGTACTTC. Translating gives CASSLYAGTVSYEQYF.

This clonotype was detected many times. The chain employs TRBV5-1 and TRBJ1-1; 7 bases map to TRBD1. The CDR3 totals 19 residues. Germline lookup yields CDR1 SGHRS and CDR2 YFSETQ. The trim removed 2 bases at V and 0 bases at J, leaving 16 bases unmatched. The CDR3 region has the DNA TGCGCCAGCAGCTTCTATCCCCAAGGGGGCCAGCACATGAACACTGAAGCTTTCTTT. Protein product: CASSFYPQGGQHMNTEAFF. Together with reference TRBV5-1 and TRBJ1-1, the CDR3 gives the full variable domain: KAGVTQTPRYLIKTRGQQVTLSCSPISGHRSVSWYQQTPGQGLQFLFEYFSETQRNKGNFPGRFSGRQFSNSRSEMNVSTLELGDSALYLCASSFYPQGGQHMNTEAFFGQGTRLTVV.

Ten or more counts support this clonotype. The chain combines TRBV7-2 with TRBJ2-5; perhaps TRBD1 as D (6 bases). CDR3 length: 19 residues. The ends were cut back, 4 bases at V and 5 bases at J, with 29 bases in the middle. CDR1 is SGHTA and CDR2 is FQGNSA in the germline V gene. The CDR3 DNA follows: TGTGCCAGCAGCTCCAAAGGGGGATTCCCGGGGCCGGTGGAGGAGACCCAGTACTTC. Protein product: CASSSKGGFPGPVEETQYF.

This clonotype was seen more than once but under ten times. V and J are TRBV12-3 or TRBV12-4 and TRBJ2-6, with D unresolved. CDR3 length equals 13 residues. Trimming took 7 bases from V and 2 from J, leaving 6 bases between them. In DNA form, the CDR3 reads TGTGCCAGCATCCCACCTGGGGCCAACGTCCTGACTTTC. Its translation is CASIPPGANVLTF.

The chain is built from TRBV28 and TRBJ2-7; 7 bases map to TRBD2. The junction had 1 base not matched to a gene; V was cut back by 11 bases and J by 3 bases. This CDR3 spans 10 amino acids. CDR1 is MDHEN and CDR2 is SYDVKM in the germline V gene. The CDR3 DNA reads as TGTGCCGGCGGGAGCTACGAGCAGTACTTC. Encoded protein: CAGGSYEQYF.

This chain connects TRBV5-1 to TRBJ2-7; 15 nucleotides line up with TRBD2. With 5 bases clipped from V and 6 bases from J, the junction kept 6 bases outside the gene matches. Germline CDR1 and CDR2: SGHRS and YFSETQ. The CDR3 sequence is 15 residues long. The CDR3 region has the DNA TGCGCCAGCAGTTGGGGACTAGCGGGAGGTGTCGAGCAGTACTTC. Its protein is CASSWGLAGGVEQYF.

This clonotype was counted at least ten times. V and J are TRBV7-2 and TRBJ1-5, with a weak D call TRBD1 (6 bases). V lost 5 bases and J 4 bases, leaving 15 bases between the germline ends. This CDR3 region has 15 residues. Germline loops: CDR1 SGHTA, CDR2 FQGNSA. CDR3 loop: CASSPRARGNQPQHF. DNA of the CDR3: TGTGCCAGCAGCCCTAGGGCCAGGGGAAATCAGCCCCAGCATTTT.

This clonotype was recorded at least ten times. V and J are TRBV6-2 or TRBV6-3 and TRBJ1-5; D gene unclear. The CDR3 is made up of 14 amino acids. Trimming took off 4 bases at V and 0 bases at J, with 7 bases between the two ends. CDR1 and CDR2 from the germline V gene are MNHEY and SVGEGT. CDR3 DNA: TGTGCCAGCAGTTTAACGGTTAGCAATCAGCCCCAGCATTTT. This encodes CASSLTVSNQPQHF.

This clonotype was observed many times. The chain is built from TRBV6-5 and TRBJ2-5; 10 nucleotides line up with TRBD1. The length of the CDR3 is 15 residues. Germline CDR1 reads MNHEY; CDR2 reads SVGAGI. Trimming cost V 5 bases and J 1 base; bases outside gene matches: 4. CDR3 region: CASSTGTGAQETQYF. In nucleotides, the CDR3 is TGTGCCAGCAGTACCGGGACAGGGGCCCAAGAGACCCAGTACTTC.

This clonotype occurred many times. The V and J genes are TRBV7-2 and TRBJ2-7; TRBD2 matches 7 bases. The length of the CDR3 is 14 residues. CDR1 SGHTA and CDR2 FQGNSA come from the germline V gene. Trimming removed 4 bases from V and 4 bases from J; junction bases left unmatched: 7. The CDR3 loop reads CASSYLGGVYEQYF. The DNA for the CDR3 is TGTGCCAGCAGCTACTTGGGGGGGGTATACGAGCAGTACTTC. The full variable domain, rest sourced from reference TRBV7-2 and TRBJ2-7, is GAGVSQSPSNKVTEKGKDVELRCDPISGHTALYWYRQSLGQGLEFLIYFQGNSAPDKSGLPSDRFSAERTGGSVSTLTIQRTQQEDSAVYLCASSYLGGVYEQYFGPGTRLTVT.

This clonotype appeared many times. This sequence joins TRBV5-8 and TRBJ2-7, with 7 nucleotides matching TRBD1. V was clipped by 7 bases and J by 0 bases; unmatched bases: 4. The CDR3 contains 13 residues. Germline-derived CDR1 and CDR2 are SGHTS and YDEGEE. The CDR3 spells CASGNRGSYEQYF. CDR3 coding DNA: TGTGCCAGCGGGAACAGGGGCTCCTACGAGCAGTACTTC.

This clonotype was picked up many times. The chain is built from TRBV24-1 and TRBJ2-2; no definite D call. CDR3 length equals 16 residues. CDR1 and CDR2 (germline): KGHDR, SFDVKD. With 4 bases removed from V and 3 bases from J, the gap between germline ends came to 14 bases. The CDR3 loop reads CATSDPRAWHTGELFF. The CDR3 DNA is TGTGCCACCAGTGACCCCCGGGCCTGGCACACCGGGGAGCTGTTTTTT.

This clonotype was seen many times. This chain connects TRBV27 to TRBJ1-6; 10 bases agree with TRBD1. Looked up from germline, CDR1 is MNHEY and CDR2 is SMNVEV (reference sequence). Germline trimming cut 4 bases from V and 11 bases from J; bases unmatched to any gene: 5. This CDR3 is 14 amino acids long. CDR3 sequence (DNA): TGTGCCAGCAGTTGGGGGGACAGGGGAACACCCCTCCACTTT. Translated, it gives CASSWGDRGTPLHF.

There are many counts of this clonotype. The J gene is TRBJ2-7, the V gene TRBV19; 10 bases align to TRBD1. Germline trimming cut 3 bases from V and 5 bases from J; bases unmatched to any gene: 7. The CDR3 totals 15 residues. Germline V CDR1 and CDR2: LNHDA, SQIVND (reference sequence). The CDR3 loop is CASSIPGQGNHEQYF. In DNA form, the CDR3 reads TGTGCCAGTAGTATCCCGGGACAGGGGAACCACGAGCAGTACTTC.

The gene calls are TRBV7-2 and TRBJ2-7, with D possibly being TRBD1 (7 bases). CDR3 length: 15 residues. The germline CDR1 and CDR2 sequences are SGHTA and FQGNSA. Trimming stripped 7 bases from V and 1 base from J, with 17 bases between. This chain's CDR3 is CASTTGAGQSYEQYF. In nucleotides, the CDR3 is TGTGCCAGCACAACAGGGGCGGGACAGTCCTACGAGCAGTACTTC.

In this sample, this clonotype turned up many times. The rearrangement joins TRBV7-2 to TRBJ2-7; D gene uncertain. Germline-derived CDR1 and CDR2 are SGHTA and FQGNSA. Trimming stripped 5 bases from V and 2 bases from J, with 10 bases between. The CDR3 totals 13 residues. CDR3 in amino acids: CASSPAEPYEQYF. In DNA form, the CDR3 reads TGTGCCAGCAGCCCGGCGGAGCCCTACGAGCAGTACTTC.

The chain links TRBV5-1 to TRBJ1-5, with D unresolved. The germline CDR1 and CDR2 sequences are SGHRS and YFSETQ. The CDR3 loop spans 14 amino acids. The V and J ends lost 1 base and 5 bases respectively, with 10 bases between them. The CDR3 loop reads CASSLSPADQPQHF. The CDR3 DNA follows: TGCGCCAGCAGCTTGTCCCCGGCGGATCAGCCCCAGCATTTT. Using reference TRBV5-1 and TRBJ1-5 for the parts outside the CDR3, the full variable domain is KAGVTQTPRYLIKTRGQQVTLSCSPISGHRSVSWYQQTPGQGLQFLFEYFSETQRNKGNFPGRFSGRQFSNSRSEMNVSTLELGDSALYLCASSLSPADQPQHFGDGTRLSIL.

This clonotype has ten or more counts. This may come from a read error, since a much larger clone is one base off. J is TRBJ1-3 and V is TRBV6-5; D not resolved. The germline V gene has CDR1 MNHEY and CDR2 SVGAGI. This CDR3 spans 14 amino acids. This CDR3 reads CVSSYSGSGNTIYF. The CDR3 DNA is TGTGTCAGCAGTTACTCGGGCTCTGGAAACACCATATATTTT.

The sample holds many counts of this clonotype. CDR3 amino acids: CSVLDLGGTEAFF. The CDR3 coding sequence is TGCAGCGTTCTCGACTTGGGTGGGACTGAAGCTTTCTTT. The chain employs TRBV29-1 and TRBJ1-1, with D unclear. Germline V gene lookup returns CDR1 SQVTM and CDR2 ANQGSEA. This CDR3 comprises 13 residues. V lost 5 bases and J lost 5, with 15 bases in between.

This clonotype came up many times. The chain couples TRBV6-2 or TRBV6-3 to TRBJ1-2; possibly TRBD1 for D (6 bases). This CDR3 is built from 13 residues. Germline V CDR1 and CDR2: MNHEY, SVGEGT. V lost 6 bases to trimming and J lost 4 bases, with 12 bases between them. The CDR3 sequence: CASRETGGYGYTF. For the CDR3, the DNA is TGTGCCAGCAGGGAGACAGGAGGCTATGGCTACACCTTC.

This clonotype was observed at least ten times. The J gene is TRBJ2-7, the V gene TRBV27, with TRBD2 matching 8 bases. CDR1 is MNHEY and CDR2 is SMNVEV in the germline V gene (reference sequence). J gave up 5 bases and V 6 bases, and 9 bases lay outside the gene matches. CDR3 length equals 14 residues. The CDR3 spells CASSRGSGKNEQYF. DNA of the CDR3: TGTGCCAGCAGCCGGGGTAGCGGGAAAAACGAGCAGTACTTC.

This clonotype was counted many times. V gene TRBV9 combines with J gene TRBJ2-2, with TRBD1 identical over 7 bases. V lost 4 bases, J lost 1 base, and 4 bases stayed unmatched. CDR1 is SGDLS, CDR2 YYNGEE, per germline. The CDR3 is made up of 15 amino acids. The CDR3 sequence: CASSHHRGNTGELFF. CDR3 sequence (DNA): TGTGCCAGCAGCCACCACAGGGGGAACACCGGGGAGCTGTTTTTT.